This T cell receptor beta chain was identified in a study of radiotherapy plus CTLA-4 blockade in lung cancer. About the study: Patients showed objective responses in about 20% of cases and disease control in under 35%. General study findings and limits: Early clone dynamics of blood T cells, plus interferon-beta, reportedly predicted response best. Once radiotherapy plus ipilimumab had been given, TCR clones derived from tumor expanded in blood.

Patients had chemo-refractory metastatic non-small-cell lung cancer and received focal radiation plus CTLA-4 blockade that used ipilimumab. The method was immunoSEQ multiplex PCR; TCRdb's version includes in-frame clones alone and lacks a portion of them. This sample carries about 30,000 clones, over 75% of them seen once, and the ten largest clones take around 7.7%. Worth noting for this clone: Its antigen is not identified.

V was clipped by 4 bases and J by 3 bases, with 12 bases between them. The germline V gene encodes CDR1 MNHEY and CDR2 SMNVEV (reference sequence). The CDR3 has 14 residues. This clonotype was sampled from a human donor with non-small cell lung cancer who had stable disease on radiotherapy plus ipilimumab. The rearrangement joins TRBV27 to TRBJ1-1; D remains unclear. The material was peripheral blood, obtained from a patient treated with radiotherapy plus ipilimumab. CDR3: CASSWEGGDTEAFF. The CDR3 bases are TGTGCCAGCAGTTGGGAAGGTGGGGACACTGAAGCTTTCTTT.